The 23 T cell receptor beta chains below were found in one sample sequenced in a study of shared clonotypes between healthy human individuals. Here immunoSEQ multiplex PCR was the method, and the copy in TCRdb shows in-frame clones only, minus some. In the table there are around 2.1 million clones, just over 90% of which are singletons. CD45RO-negative, CCR7-selected cells formed the naive CD8 fraction, which excluded terminally differentiated effector memory CD45RA+ cells. Material for sequencing was naive CD8+ T cells from PBMCs. The source of these receptors is a young man in good health. Some clones in this sample may be carry-over from other donors' samples.

In its sample, this clone was seen a few times. The rearrangement joins TRBV30 to TRBJ1-1; D uncertain. The V end was cut by 0 bases, the J end by 0 bases, with 8 bases between. The CDR3 has 14 residues. The germline V gene encodes CDR1 GTSNPN and CDR2 SVGIG (reference sequence). Written as DNA, the CDR3 is TGTGCCTGGAGTGTTTCCACCTTGAACACTGAAGCTTTCTTT. It yields the protein CAWSVSTLNTEAFF.

On this clone: Other DNA sequences in this sample translate to the same CDR3. The gene calls are TRBV7-6 and TRBJ2-7; 7 nucleotides agree with TRBD2. CDR3 size: 13 residues. Germline V CDR1 and CDR2: SGHVS, FNYEAQ. The trim removed 4 bases at V and 4 bases at J, leaving 4 bases unmatched. The CDR3 protein is CASSSGLSYEQYF. In DNA, the CDR3 is TGTGCCAGCAGCTCGGGACTATCTTACGAGCAGTACTTC.

The chain links TRBV4-1 to TRBJ2-1, with 10 positions matching TRBD2. CDR1 is MGHRA, CDR2 YSYEKL, per germline. CDR3 length equals 16 residues. V lost 2 bases and J lost 4; bases outside the gene matches: 5. The CDR3 is CASSQIKREGYNEQFF. DNA of the CDR3: TGCGCCAGCAGCCAAATTAAGCGGGAGGGTTACAATGAGCAGTTCTTC.

V is TRBV19 and J is TRBJ1-1; D gene unclear. V was pared by 8 bases and J by 0 bases, with 19 bases between. The CDR3 length is 16 residues. The germline V gene has CDR1 LNHDA and CDR2 SQIVND (reference sequence). The CDR3 DNA reads TGTGCCAGTTCCCCGTTGCTAGGGTTCATGAACACTGAAGCTTTCTTT. Its translation is CASSPLLGFMNTEAFF. Looking up the rest from reference TRBV19 and TRBJ1-1 gives the full variable domain: DGGITQSPKYLFRKEGQNVTLSCEQNLNHDAMYWYRQDPGQGLRLIYYSQIVNDFQKGDIAEGYSVSREKKESFPLTVTSAQKNPTAFYLCASSPLLGFMNTEAFFGQGTRLTVV.

V gene TRBV15 combines with J gene TRBJ2-3; 8 positions agree with TRBD1. The V gene end was trimmed by 0 bases and the J gene end by 4 bases; junction bases not matched to a gene: 3. Germline CDR1 reads LNHNV; CDR2 reads YYDKDF (reference sequence). The CDR3 sequence is 15 residues long. CDR3 in amino acids: CATSRDRGRPDTQYF. CDR3 DNA sequence: TGTGCCACCAGCAGAGACAGGGGGCGCCCAGATACGCAGTATTTT.

The rearrangement joins TRBV7-9 to TRBJ2-2; the D gene is possibly TRBD2 (5 bases). The CDR3 runs to 14 residues. Germline V gene data show CDR1 as SEHNR and CDR2 as FQNEAQ (reference sequence). Between the trimmed V and J ends, which lost 6 bases and 3 bases, there was a span of 11 bases. The CDR3 is CASRRTDYTGELFF. For the CDR3, the DNA is TGTGCCAGCAGGCGGACTGATTACACCGGGGAGCTGTTTTTT.

This clone was seen a single time. V is TRBV28 and J is TRBJ2-7; 10 bases line up with TRBD1. The length of the CDR3 is 17 residues. After removal of 1 base from V and 4 bases from J, the junction contained 10 bases not matched to a gene. CDR1 and CDR2 from the germline V gene are MDHEN and SYDVKM. The CDR3, as DNA: TGTGCCAGCAGTTTATTGGGTCCCGGGGACAGGGGTTACGAGCAGTACTTC. Protein: CASSLLGPGDRGYEQYF.

This clone appeared once. The genes are TRBV6-5 and TRBJ2-7, with 8 bases that match TRBD2. With 7 bases clipped from V and 5 bases from J, the junction kept 13 bases outside the gene matches. CDR1 is MNHEY and CDR2 is SVGAGI in the germline V gene. CDR3 size: 15 residues. CDR3 coding DNA: TGTGCCAGCAAGGGGGGTTTGACTAGCGCCCACGAGCAGTACTTC. Translating gives CASKGGLTSAHEQYF.

V and J are TRBV5-1 and TRBJ2-1; 8 bases are shared with TRBD2. Per the germline V gene, CDR1 is SGHRS and CDR2 is YFSETQ. Trimming at V came to 0 bases and at J to 10 bases, leaving 9 bases not matched to a gene. The CDR3 is 15 amino acids. The CDR3 nucleotides are TGCGCCAGCAGCTTGGGGACTAGCTCATTGGGGGAGCAGTTCTTC. This gives the protein CASSLGTSSLGEQFF. The full variable domain, with the rest looked up from reference TRBV5-1 and TRBJ2-1, is KAGVTQTPRYLIKTRGQQVTLSCSPISGHRSVSWYQQTPGQGLQFLFEYFSETQRNKGNFPGRFSGRQFSNSRSEMNVSTLELGDSALYLCASSLGTSSLGEQFFGPGTRLTVL.

This rearrangement joins TRBV4-1 to TRBJ1-6, with 8 bases that match TRBD1. The germline CDR1 and CDR2 sequences are MGHRA and YSYEKL. V shed 2 bases, J shed 10 bases, and the junction held 7 bases outside the gene matches. The length of the CDR3 is 15 residues. Here the CDR3 DNA reads TGCGCCAGCAGCCAACGGGACAGGAGGGGCTCACCCCTCCACTTT. Translating it yields CASSQRDRRGSPLHF.

The chain uses TRBV6-1 and TRBJ1-1; 8 nucleotides align to TRBD1. Looked up from germline, CDR1 is MNHNS and CDR2 is SASEGT. Trimming removed 5 bases from V and 9 bases from J; junction bases left unmatched: 14. The CDR3 is 15 residues long. CDR3 bases: TGTGCCAGCAGTCCAGGGGGCCTAGAAGCGCTAAAAGCTTTCTTT. It is translated as CASSPGGLEALKAFF.

The J gene is TRBJ2-7, the V gene TRBV27; D is unresolved. V dropped 3 bases and J dropped 3 bases, with 18 bases sitting between them. Germline V CDR1 and CDR2: MNHEY, SMNVEV (reference sequence). The CDR3 length is 16 residues. The CDR3 region is CASSFSLAGVYYEQYF. In nucleotides, the CDR3 is TGTGCCAGCAGTTTTTCTCTTGCTGGGGTATACTACGAGCAGTACTTC.

The J gene is TRBJ1-1, the V gene TRBV5-1; 8 bases map to TRBD1. CDR3 length: 13 amino acids. J was trimmed by 6 bases and V by 1 base; bases with no gene match: 2. Per the germline V gene, CDR1 is SGHRS and CDR2 is YFSETQ. The CDR3 DNA follows: TGCGCCAGCAGCTTGCAGGGGGCCGCTGAAGCTTTCTTT. Translation gives CASSLQGAAEAFF.

The chain has TRBV18 and TRBJ2-2; the D is unclear. This CDR3 region has 16 residues. Germline-derived CDR1 and CDR2 are KGHSH and LQKENI. V lost 3 bases and J 3 bases, leaving 14 bases between the germline ends. The CDR3, as DNA: TGTGCCAGCTCACCGCTCGCGGCCCCGGACACCGGGGAGCTGTTTTTT. Amino acids: CASSPLAAPDTGELFF. Complete variable domain (other parts from reference TRBV18 and TRBJ2-2): NAGVMQNPRHLVRRRGQEARLRCSPMKGHSHVYWYRQLPEEGLKFMVYLQKENIIDESGMPKERFSAEFPKEGPSILRIQQVVRGDSAAYFCASSPLAAPDTGELFFGEGSRLTVL.

The J gene is TRBJ1-2, the V gene TRBV6-4, with D unclear. The CDR3 is made up of 10 amino acids. Deletions cut 6 bases from V and 13 bases from J, with 12 bases between. Germline CDR1 MRHNA, CDR2 SNTAGT. The CDR3 bases are TGTGCCAGCAGCGCGATGGCGGGCACCTTC. It specifies CASSAMAGTF.

The sample holds a few counts of this clone. CDR3 protein: CASTDGAPTGELFF. The CDR3 DNA sequence: TGTGCCAGCACTGACGGCGCGCCTACCGGGGAGCTGTTTTTT. This chain links TRBV7-9 with TRBJ2-2; D gene ambiguous. The CDR3 sequence is 14 residues long. The V gene lost 7 bases and the J gene lost 5 bases, with 14 bases spanning the gap. CDR1 is SEHNR, CDR2 FQNEAQ, per germline (reference sequence).

J is TRBJ1-5 and V is TRBV5-8; D is perhaps TRBD1 (5 bases). There are 15 residues in the CDR3. CDR1 is SGHTS, CDR2 YDEGEE, per germline. V was pared by 0 bases and J by 2 bases, with 9 bases between. CDR3 in amino acids: CASSLERGGNQPQHF. In nucleotides, the CDR3 is TGTGCCAGCAGCTTGGAGAGGGGTGGCAATCAGCCCCAGCATTTT.

This clone came up once. V is TRBV6-1 and J is TRBJ1-2; 11 positions agree with TRBD1. Germline V lookup: CDR1 MNHNS, CDR2 SASEGT. The CDR3 has 16 residues. With V trimmed by 4 bases and J by 6 bases, 10 bases remained unmatched. The CDR3 DNA is TGTGCCAGCAGTGCATATGCCGGGACAGGGGGGGATGGCTACACCTTC. Translated: CASSAYAGTGGDGYTF.

V gene TRBV5-6 combines with J gene TRBJ2-7, with TRBD2 matching 8 bases. This CDR3 contains 18 residues. After removal of 3 bases from V and 2 bases from J, the junction contained 16 bases not matched to a gene. Per germline, CDR1 SGHDT and CDR2 YYEEEE. For the CDR3, the DNA is TGTGCCAGCAGCTCCCGAGGGGCTAGCGGGTTCTCCCCCTACGAGCAGTACTTC. It encodes CASSSRGASGFSPYEQYF.

The chain links TRBV4-2 to TRBJ2-7, with 7 bases lining up with TRBD1. The V segment lost 4 bases and the J segment 2 bases; nucleotides outside the gene matches: 8. The CDR3 extends over 15 amino acids. Per the germline V gene, CDR1 is LGHNA and CDR2 is YNFKEQ. The DNA of the CDR3 is TGTGCCAGCAGCCCCTTGGGCACAGGGGCCTACGAGCAGTACTTC. It is translated as CASSPLGTGAYEQYF.

The rearrangement joins TRBV6-6 to TRBJ1-1; 7 nucleotides agree with TRBD1. Unmatched junction bases numbered 3, after V lost 2 bases and J lost 0 bases. Germline CDR1 reads MNHNY; CDR2 reads SVGAGI (reference sequence). CDR3 size: 15 residues. In DNA, the CDR3 is TGTGCCAGCAGTTACCAGGGGGGCATGAACACTGAAGCTTTCTTT. Protein product: CASSYQGGMNTEAFF.

The chain couples TRBV19 to TRBJ1-2; no clear D gene. The CDR3 contains 16 residues. Germline lookup yields CDR1 LNHDA and CDR2 SQIVND (reference sequence). Trimming left V 5 bases short and J 0 bases short, with 16 bases between. CDR3 region: CASSHRAGLANYGYTF. Written as DNA, the CDR3 is TGTGCCAGTAGTCATCGGGCGGGCCTAGCTAACTATGGCTACACCTTC.

The chain combines TRBV2 with TRBJ2-7; TRBD1 aligns across 8 bases. The CDR3 spans 14 residues. With 7 bases clipped from V and 1 base from J, the junction kept 6 bases outside the gene matches. Germline assignment: CDR1 SNHLY and CDR2 FYNNEI. The CDR3 coding sequence is TGTGCCAGCACAGGGGGCTTACATTCCTACGAGCAGTACTTC. It specifies CASTGGLHSYEQYF.